The clone carrying this TCR beta chain was detected only a few times. The antigen is not known. This CDR3 is built from 15 residues. The V segment lost 6 bases and the J segment 4 bases; nucleotides outside the gene matches: 7. A modified ARM-PCR protocol with three rounds of nested PCR amplified TCRbeta. TCRdb processed the multiplex PCR reads anew with MiXCR; each CDR3 protein has one entry. Here the sample spans approximately 140,000 distinct CDR3 sequences, around 61% being singletons. No cell sorting was done before RNA was extracted from the tissue. The entry originates in a study of tumor and adjacent non-tumor tissue in lung cancer. Study findings and constraints: TCR diversity was significantly greater in tumor than normal lung tissue.

Sequencing input: lung tumor tissue. The sequence was collected from a man in his 60s with small cell lung cancer. The chain recombines TRBV12-3 or TRBV12-4 with TRBJ2-5, with 11 nucleotides matching TRBD2. The CDR3 sequence: CASSTTSGRGETQYF. CDR3 sequence (DNA): TGTGCCAGCAGCACCACTAGCGGGAGAGGAGAGACCCAGTACTTC.